The present T cell receptor beta chain was sequenced within a study of shared clonotypes between healthy human individuals. The overall study: CD4 naive and CD4 memory each took three plates per donor, while CD8 naive took two and CD8 memory one.

The CDR3 has 11 residues. Germline values: CDR1 SGHNT, CDR2 YENEEA. Trimming left V 5 bases short and J 10 bases short, with 11 bases between. Profiled with immunoSEQ multiplex PCR; TCRdb holds only in-frame clones, not every one. The sample lists over a million clones; about 98% were seen once. Comment on this clone: Its antigen is undetermined.

Study results and caveats: Larger estimated richness was generally seen in naive subsets than in memory subsets.

Subsets obtained from CD4+ cells comprised CD45RA+ naive and CD45RA-negative memory cells. V and J are TRBV11-3 and TRBJ1-2; D call uncertain. This clonotype was sampled from a man aged 30 to 45 in good health. Sequencing was done on a sample of naive CD4+ T cells sorted from blood. Subset specified: CD45RA+ positively selected. CDR3 residues: CASSPTYAYTF. DNA for the CDR3: TGTGCCAGCAGCCCCACCTACGCCTACACCTTC.